These 5 T cell receptor beta chains were all obtained from the same sample, sequenced in a study of blood T cell repertoires in COVID-19. Some clones are missing from TCRdb's copy, which holds only in-frame ones; the method was immunoSEQ multiplex PCR. The repertoire consists of about 260,000 clones, with about nine tenths occurring once and the leading ten covering 8.5% to 10%. Sequencing was carried out using peripheral blood. These receptors were taken from a man between 40 and 49 years old who had recovered from COVID-19.

The rearrangement links TRBV19 to TRBJ1-2; the D is unclear. Germline CDR1 and CDR2: LNHDA and SQIVND (reference sequence). Trimming left V 3 bases short and J 5 bases short, with 7 bases between. The CDR3 covers 12 residues. The CDR3 loop is CASSMVGYGYTF. The CDR3 nucleotides are TGTGCCAGTAGTATGGTCGGGTATGGCTACACCTTC.

The rearrangement joins TRBV5-4 to TRBJ2-3, with a possible D match to TRBD2 (6 bases). CDR1 is SGHNT and CDR2 is YYREEE in the germline V gene (reference sequence). The CDR3 is made up of 15 amino acids. V was pared by 0 bases and J by 4 bases, with 12 bases between. The CDR3 region is CASSLDRLGPDTQYF. CDR3 nucleotides: TGTGCCAGCAGCTTGGATCGACTAGGTCCAGATACGCAGTATTTT.

The chain recombines TRBV4-3 with TRBJ2-7; 11 nucleotides line up with TRBD2. The V gene end was trimmed by 4 bases and the J gene end by 4 bases; junction bases not matched to a gene: 6. Per the germline V gene, CDR1 is LGHNA and CDR2 is YSLEER. CDR3 size: 15 residues. The CDR3 region is CASSLSTSGDYEQYF. The DNA for the CDR3 is TGCGCCAGCAGCCTTTCGACTAGCGGGGATTACGAGCAGTACTTC.

This chain's CDR3 is CASSSGPPLYEQYF. CDR3 nucleotide sequence: TGTGCCAGCAGTAGCGGGCCGCCCCTCTACGAGCAGTACTTC. This sequence joins TRBV7-9 and TRBJ2-7; 7 nucleotides line up with TRBD2. There are 14 residues in the CDR3. Germline CDR1 SEHNR, CDR2 FQNEAQ (reference sequence). Losses at the gene ends were 6 bases for V and 3 bases for J; bases not matched to a gene: 8.

The count of this clone is one. The CDR3 region is CASSLHGGSQPQHF. The CDR3, as DNA: TGTGCCAGCAGCCTTCACGGAGGGAGTCAGCCCCAGCATTTT. The chain combines TRBV7-9 with TRBJ1-5; no clear D. The CDR3 sequence is 14 residues long. V was trimmed by 5 bases and J by 6 bases, leaving 14 bases between them. CDR1 is SEHNR, CDR2 FQNEAQ, per germline (reference sequence).